This T cell receptor (beta chain) was sequenced in a study of T cells after yellow fever vaccination (dated by TCRdb to between 2017 and 2020). Looking at the study overall: The SMART-Seq v4 Ultra Low Input RNA kit was used to prepare libraries from fractions with low cell numbers. To track T-cell clones before and after primary and booster YFV17D yellow fever vaccination, bulk TCR alpha and beta repertoires were sequenced longitudinally. Two healthy male donors, one aged 18 to 29 and one aged 30 to 40 years, made up the cohort. Blood samples were taken at several timepoints before and after primary and secondary immunization, and bulk PBMC replicates and cell subsets were isolated. What the research found in general, with its limitations: After the booster, most of the clones that had expanded following primary vaccination were detected again (almost 98% of CD4 and around 88% of CD8), which suggests that memory was broadly maintained. Only a couple of donors were included in the study, so the extent to which the findings can be generalized is limited. Because abundant contaminating clonotypes from the bulk population could be contained in FACS-sorted repertoires, computational filtering was required. The secondary T-cell response was weaker than the primary response but faster, peaking on day 5 instead of day 15. A small fraction of clonotypes appeared in both the CD4 and CD8 compartments, likely as a result of convergent recombination.

The sample's treatment or condition, from its label and the paper: live attenuated yellow fever vaccine strain. At each blood-draw timepoint, two biological replicates of bulk PBMCs were collected. A standard Ficoll-Paque protocol was used to isolate PBMCs from peripheral blood. TriZol was used to extract RNA from bulk PBMCs, CD4 and CD8 fractions, and dextramer-positive and dextramer-negative fractions. This clonotype was counted ten times or more. The specificity of this receptor is unknown. Base-call qualities are not available, and no considerably larger clone is one nucleotide away. TCR cDNA was made using 5'RACE template switching, a step that added a universal primer site and unique molecular identifiers. cDNA synthesis was primed from both the TCR alpha and TCR beta constant segments. Two PCR steps were used to amplify libraries, with sample barcodes and sequencing adapters being added in the second step. Sequencing of libraries was done on Illumina HiSeq 2500 (2x100 bp) or NovaSeq (2x150 bp). In the authors' own workflow: MIGEC was used to demultiplex reads and collapse the reads into UMI consensus sequences, and MiXCR was used for V(D)J alignment. Vaccine-responding clonotypes were identified with edgeR using replicate PBMC samples, with FDR below 0.01 and a log2 fold change above 5 up to day 15 being required. CD4 or CD8 identity was assigned to each bulk clonotype according to whether the clonotype was present at higher abundance in the sequenced CD4 repertoire or the sequenced CD8 repertoire. In TCRdb, the public reads were trimmed at Q25 with fastp and aligned with MiXCR, with productive beta chains retained. Duplicate CDR3 protein sequences are folded into a single record with the most common DNA and genes. For this entry, the V and J calls and clone size follow TCRdb and not the study's own pipeline. This sample lists more than 350,000 distinct CDR3 sequences; around 10% were detected once. Clones ranked in the top ten supply 18% of the sample.

The material was PBMCs, obtained on the day of the first yellow fever vaccination. This TCR came from a man in his late teens or twenties who received the YFV17D yellow fever vaccine.

The DNA sequence follows: TGTGCCAGCAGTTTAGCCGGCCAGCCCCAGCATTTT. Its protein product is CASSLAGQPQHF. The sequence is built from TRBV12-3 or TRBV12-4 and TRBJ1-5, with no D gene named confidently. Measured from the cysteine to the phenylalanine, the CDR3 is 12 residues long. Just CDR3 DNA is preserved here, 36 bases in frame from base 1. Trimming at the junction amounts to 0 bases on V and 7 bases on J, and the germline ends lie 4 bases apart.